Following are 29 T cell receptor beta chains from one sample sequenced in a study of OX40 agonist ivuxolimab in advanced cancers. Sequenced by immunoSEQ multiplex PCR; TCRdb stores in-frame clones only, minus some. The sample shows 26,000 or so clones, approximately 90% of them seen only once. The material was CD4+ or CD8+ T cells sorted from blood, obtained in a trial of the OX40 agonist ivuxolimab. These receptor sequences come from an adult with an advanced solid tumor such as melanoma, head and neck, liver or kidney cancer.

CDR3: CSVLPTSYNEQFF. The CDR3 nucleotides read TGCAGCGTGCTCCCTACCTCCTACAATGAGCAGTTCTTC. The genes are TRBV29-1 and TRBJ2-1; D unclear. CDR1 is SQVTM, CDR2 ANQGSEA, per germline. The V end lost 6 bases, the J end lost 0 bases, and 9 bases lay between the germline ends. CDR3 length equals 13 residues.

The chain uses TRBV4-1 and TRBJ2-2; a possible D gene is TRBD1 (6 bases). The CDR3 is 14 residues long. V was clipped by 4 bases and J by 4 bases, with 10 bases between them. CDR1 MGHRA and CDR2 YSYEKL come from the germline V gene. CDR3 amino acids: CASSLAGVTGELFF. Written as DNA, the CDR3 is TGCGCCAGCAGCCTAGCAGGGGTCACCGGGGAGCTGTTTTTT.

CDR3 region: CASRVAGAHNEQFF. The CDR3 nucleotides are TGTGCCAGCAGGGTAGCGGGAGCCCACAATGAGCAGTTCTTC. The chain is built from TRBV2 and TRBJ2-1; 9 nucleotides align to TRBD2. This CDR3 is 14 amino acids long. Trimming cost V 6 bases and J 5 bases; bases outside gene matches: 5. Germline CDR1 SNHLY, CDR2 FYNNEI.

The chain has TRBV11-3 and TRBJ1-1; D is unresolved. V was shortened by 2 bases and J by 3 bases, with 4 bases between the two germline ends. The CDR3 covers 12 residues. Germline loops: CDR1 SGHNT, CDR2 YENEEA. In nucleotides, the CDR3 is TGTGCCAGCAGCTTATCGGACACTGAAGCTTTCTTT. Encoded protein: CASSLSDTEAFF. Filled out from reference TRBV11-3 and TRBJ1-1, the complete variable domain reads EAGVVQSPRYKIIEKKQPVAFWCNPISGHNTLYWYLQNLGQGPELLIRYENEEAVDDSQLPKDRFSAERLKGVDSTLKIQPAELGDSAVYLCASSLSDTEAFFGQGTRLTVV.

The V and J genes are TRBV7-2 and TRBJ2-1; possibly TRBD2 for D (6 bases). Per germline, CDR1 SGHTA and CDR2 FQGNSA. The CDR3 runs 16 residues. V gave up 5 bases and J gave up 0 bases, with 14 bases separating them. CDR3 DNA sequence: TGTGCCAGCAGCGGCTATAGCGGAAACTCCTACAATGAGCAGTTCTTC. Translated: CASSGYSGNSYNEQFF.

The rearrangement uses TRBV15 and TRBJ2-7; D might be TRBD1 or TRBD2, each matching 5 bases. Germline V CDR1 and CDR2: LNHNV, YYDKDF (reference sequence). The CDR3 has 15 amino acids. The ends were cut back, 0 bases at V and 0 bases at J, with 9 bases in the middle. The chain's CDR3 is CATSRDRGSSYEQYF. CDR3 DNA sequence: TGTGCCACCAGCAGAGATCGGGGCAGCTCCTACGAGCAGTACTTC.

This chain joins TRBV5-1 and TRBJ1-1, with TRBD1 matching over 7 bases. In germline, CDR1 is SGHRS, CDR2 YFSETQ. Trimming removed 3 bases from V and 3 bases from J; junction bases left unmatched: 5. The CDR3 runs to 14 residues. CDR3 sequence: CASSSGQADTEAFF. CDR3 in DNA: TGCGCCAGCAGCTCCGGACAGGCGGACACTGAAGCTTTCTTT.

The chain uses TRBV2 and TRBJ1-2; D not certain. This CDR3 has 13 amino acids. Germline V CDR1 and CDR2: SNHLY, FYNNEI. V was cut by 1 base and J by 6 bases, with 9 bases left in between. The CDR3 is CASSEGPLNGYTF. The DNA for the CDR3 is TGTGCCAGCAGTGAAGGGCCCCTCAATGGCTACACCTTC.

As DNA, the CDR3 is TGTGCCAGCAGCTTGGGGTTGGGGACTGGGCTCGATGGCTACACCTTC. This sequence encodes CASSLGLGTGLDGYTF. The V call is TRBV11-2, the J call TRBJ1-2, with a possible D match to TRBD1 (5 bases). This CDR3 comprises 16 residues. The V gene lost 3 bases and the J gene lost 6 bases, with 20 bases spanning the gap. Germline CDR1 reads SGHAT; CDR2 reads FQNNGV.

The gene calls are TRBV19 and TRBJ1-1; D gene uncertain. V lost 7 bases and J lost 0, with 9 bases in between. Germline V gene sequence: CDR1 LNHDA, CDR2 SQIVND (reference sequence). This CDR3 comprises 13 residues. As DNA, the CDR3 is TGTGCCAGTATGGGCAGAGTGAACACTGAAGCTTTCTTT. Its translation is CASMGRVNTEAFF.

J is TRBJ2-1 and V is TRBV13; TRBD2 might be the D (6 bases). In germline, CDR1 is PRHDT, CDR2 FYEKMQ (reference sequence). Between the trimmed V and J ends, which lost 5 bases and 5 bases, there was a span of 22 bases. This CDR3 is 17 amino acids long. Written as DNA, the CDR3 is TGTGCCAGCAGCCCCACGTCGTTGGGGAGGCGGAACAATGAGCAGTTCTTC. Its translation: CASSPTSLGRRNNEQFF.

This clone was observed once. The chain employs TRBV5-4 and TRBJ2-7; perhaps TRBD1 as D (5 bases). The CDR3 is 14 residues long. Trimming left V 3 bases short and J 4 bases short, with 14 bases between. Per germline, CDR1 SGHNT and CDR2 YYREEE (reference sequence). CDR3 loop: CASSSTGHDYEQYF. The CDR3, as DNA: TGTGCCAGCAGCTCAACAGGTCACGATTACGAGCAGTACTTC.

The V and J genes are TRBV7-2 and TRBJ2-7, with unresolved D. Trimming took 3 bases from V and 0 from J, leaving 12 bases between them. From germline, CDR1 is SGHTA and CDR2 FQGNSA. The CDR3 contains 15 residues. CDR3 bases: TGTGCCAGCAGCTTGGGGTATCCGTCCTCCTACGAGCAGTACTTC. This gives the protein CASSLGYPSSYEQYF.

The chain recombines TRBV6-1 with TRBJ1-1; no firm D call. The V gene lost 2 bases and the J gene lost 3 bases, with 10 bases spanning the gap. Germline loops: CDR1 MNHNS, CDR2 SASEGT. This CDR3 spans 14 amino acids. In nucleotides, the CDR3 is TGTGCCAGCAGTGAATGGACGGTGGACACTGAAGCTTTCTTT. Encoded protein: CASSEWTVDTEAFF.

The CDR3 here is CATPGQGFVLGKPQHF. CDR3 in DNA: TGTGCCACCCCGGGACAGGGTTTTGTGCTTGGAAAGCCCCAGCATTTT. This chain connects TRBV11-3 to TRBJ1-5; 9 nucleotides align to TRBD1. The CDR3 loop spans 16 amino acids. Trimming at V came to 10 bases and at J to 8 bases, leaving 18 bases not matched to a gene. Per the germline V gene, CDR1 is SGHNT and CDR2 is YENEEA. The full variable domain, with the rest looked up from reference TRBV11-3 and TRBJ1-5, is EAGVVQSPRYKIIEKKQPVAFWCNPISGHNTLYWYLQNLGQGPELLIRYENEEAVDDSQLPKDRFSAERLKGVDSTLKIQPAELGDSAVYLCATPGQGFVLGKPQHFGDGTRLSIL.

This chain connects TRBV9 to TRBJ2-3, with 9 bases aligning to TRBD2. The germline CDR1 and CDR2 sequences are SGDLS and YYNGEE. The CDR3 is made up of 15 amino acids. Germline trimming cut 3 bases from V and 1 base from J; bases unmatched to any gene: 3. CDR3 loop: CASSGGGAGTDTQYF. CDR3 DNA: TGTGCCAGCAGCGGCGGGGGGGCGGGCACAGATACGCAGTATTTT.

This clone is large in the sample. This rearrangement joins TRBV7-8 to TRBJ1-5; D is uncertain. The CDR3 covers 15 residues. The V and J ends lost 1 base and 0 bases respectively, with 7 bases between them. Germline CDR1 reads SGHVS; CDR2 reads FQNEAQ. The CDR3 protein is CASSLGAHSNQPQHF. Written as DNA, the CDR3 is TGTGCCAGCAGCTTAGGGGCCCATAGCAATCAGCCCCAGCATTTT.

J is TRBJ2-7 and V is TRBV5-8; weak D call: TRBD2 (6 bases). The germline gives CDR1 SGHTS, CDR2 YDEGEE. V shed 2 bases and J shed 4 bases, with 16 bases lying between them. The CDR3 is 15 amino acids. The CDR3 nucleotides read TGTGCCAGCAGCTTTCGACCGACAAGCGGGTACGAGCAGTACTTC. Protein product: CASSFRPTSGYEQYF.

DNA for the CDR3: TGCAGTGCTAGGGTTGGCGAGCAGTACTTC. As protein: CSARVGEQYF. The V call is TRBV20-1, the J call TRBJ2-7; D call uncertain. V shed 3 bases and J shed 6 bases, with 6 bases lying between them. Germline CDR1 is DFQATT and CDR2 is SNEGSKA (reference sequence). The CDR3 runs 10 residues.

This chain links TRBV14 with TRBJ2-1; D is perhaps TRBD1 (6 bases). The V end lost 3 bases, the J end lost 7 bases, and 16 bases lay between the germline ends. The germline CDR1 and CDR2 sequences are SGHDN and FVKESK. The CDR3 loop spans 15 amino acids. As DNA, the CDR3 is TGTGCCAGCAGCCATCACCTAAGAGGGGGAAATGAGCAGTTCTTC. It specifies CASSHHLRGGNEQFF.

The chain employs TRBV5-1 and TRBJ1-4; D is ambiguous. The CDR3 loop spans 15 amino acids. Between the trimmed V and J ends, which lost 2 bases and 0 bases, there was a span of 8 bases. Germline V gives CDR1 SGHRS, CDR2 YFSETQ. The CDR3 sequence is CASSFGESTNEKLFF. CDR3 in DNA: TGCGCCAGCAGCTTTGGGGAATCAACTAATGAAAAACTGTTTTTT.

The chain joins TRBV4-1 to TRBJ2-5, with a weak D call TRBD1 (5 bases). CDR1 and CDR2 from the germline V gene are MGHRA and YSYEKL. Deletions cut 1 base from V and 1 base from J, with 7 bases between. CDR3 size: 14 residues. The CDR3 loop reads CASSQVQGQETQYF. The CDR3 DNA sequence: TGCGCCAGCAGCCAAGTGCAGGGCCAAGAGACCCAGTACTTC.

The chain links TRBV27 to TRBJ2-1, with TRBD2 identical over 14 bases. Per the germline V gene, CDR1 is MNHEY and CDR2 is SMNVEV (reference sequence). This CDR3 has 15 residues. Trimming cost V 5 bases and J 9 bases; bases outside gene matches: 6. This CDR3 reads CASSTRTSGGSEQFF. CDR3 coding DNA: TGTGCCAGCAGTACCAGGACTAGCGGGGGGAGTGAGCAGTTCTTC.

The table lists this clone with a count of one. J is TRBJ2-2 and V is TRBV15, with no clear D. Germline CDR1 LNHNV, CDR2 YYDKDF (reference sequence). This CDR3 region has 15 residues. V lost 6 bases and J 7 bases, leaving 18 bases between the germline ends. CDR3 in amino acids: CATSSEKGRHGELFF. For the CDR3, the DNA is TGTGCCACCAGTTCTGAAAAAGGGCGGCACGGGGAGCTGTTTTTT.

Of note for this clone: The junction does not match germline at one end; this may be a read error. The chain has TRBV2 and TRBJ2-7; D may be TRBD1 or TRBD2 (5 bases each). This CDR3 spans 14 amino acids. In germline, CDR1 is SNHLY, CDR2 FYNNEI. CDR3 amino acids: CAGSEGRSSYEQYF. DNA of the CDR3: TGTGCCGGCAGTGAGGGGCGCAGCTCCTACGAGCAGTACTTC.

The CDR3 protein is CASSPLGAGHSTDTQYF. CDR3 DNA: TGTGCCAGCAGTCCCCTGGGGGCGGGCCATAGCACAGATACGCAGTATTTT. This chain connects TRBV28 to TRBJ2-3; D is possibly TRBD1 (6 bases). V gave up 5 bases and J gave up 0 bases, with 18 bases separating them. Germline V gene data show CDR1 as MDHEN and CDR2 as SYDVKM. The CDR3 loop spans 17 amino acids.

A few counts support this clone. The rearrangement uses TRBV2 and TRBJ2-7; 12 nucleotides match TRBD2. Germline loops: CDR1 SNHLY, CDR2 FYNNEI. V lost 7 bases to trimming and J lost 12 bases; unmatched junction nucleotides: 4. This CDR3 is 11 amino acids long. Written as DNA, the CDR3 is TGTGCCAGCATCCTAGCGGGAGGGGGGTACTTC. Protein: CASILAGGGYF.

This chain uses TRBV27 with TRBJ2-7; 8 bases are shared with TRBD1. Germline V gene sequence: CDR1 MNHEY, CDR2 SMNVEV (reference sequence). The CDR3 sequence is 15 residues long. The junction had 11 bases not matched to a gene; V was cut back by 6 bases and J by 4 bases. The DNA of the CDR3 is TGTGCCAGCAGAGAAGATACAGGGGGTTTGTACGAGCAGTACTTC. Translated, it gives CASREDTGGLYEQYF.

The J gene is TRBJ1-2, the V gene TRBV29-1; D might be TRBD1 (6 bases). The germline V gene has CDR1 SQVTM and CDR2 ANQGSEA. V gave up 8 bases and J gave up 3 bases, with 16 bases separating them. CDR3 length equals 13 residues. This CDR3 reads CSPLCRGDYGYTF. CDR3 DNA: TGCAGCCCCCTTTGCAGGGGTGACTATGGCTACACCTTC.